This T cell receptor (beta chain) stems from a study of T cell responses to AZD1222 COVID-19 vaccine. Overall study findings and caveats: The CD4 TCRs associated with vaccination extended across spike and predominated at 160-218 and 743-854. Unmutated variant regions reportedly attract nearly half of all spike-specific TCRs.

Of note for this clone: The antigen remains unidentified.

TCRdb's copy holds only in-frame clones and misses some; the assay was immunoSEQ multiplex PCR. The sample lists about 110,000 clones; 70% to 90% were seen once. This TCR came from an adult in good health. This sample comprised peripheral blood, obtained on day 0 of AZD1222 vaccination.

The CDR3 nucleotides read TGTGCCACCTTAGAAGAAGCTTTCTTT. This codes for CATLEEAFF. The chain recombines TRBV11-3 with TRBJ1-1; D is unresolved. Germline CDR1 SGHNT, CDR2 YENEEA. The germline V and J ends were trimmed by 10 bases and 8 bases, with 8 bases remaining between them. CDR3 length: 9 residues.